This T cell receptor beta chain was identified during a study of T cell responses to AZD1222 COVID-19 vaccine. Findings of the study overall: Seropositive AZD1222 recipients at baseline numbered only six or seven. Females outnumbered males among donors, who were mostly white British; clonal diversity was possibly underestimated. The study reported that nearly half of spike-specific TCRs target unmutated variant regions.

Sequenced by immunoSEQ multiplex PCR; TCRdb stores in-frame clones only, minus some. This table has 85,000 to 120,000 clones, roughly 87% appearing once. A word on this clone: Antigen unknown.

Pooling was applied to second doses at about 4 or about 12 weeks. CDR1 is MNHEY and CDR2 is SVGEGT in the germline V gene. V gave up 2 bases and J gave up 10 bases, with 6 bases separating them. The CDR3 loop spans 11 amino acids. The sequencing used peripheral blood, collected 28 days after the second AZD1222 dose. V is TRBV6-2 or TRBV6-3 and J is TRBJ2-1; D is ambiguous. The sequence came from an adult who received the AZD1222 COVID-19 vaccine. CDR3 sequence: CASSYPDEQFF. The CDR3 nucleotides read TGTGCCAGCAGTTACCCCGACGAGCAGTTCTTC.